The 23 T cell receptor beta chains given below trace back to one sample, sequenced in a study of blood T cell repertoires in COVID-19. TCRdb's table, derived via immunoSEQ multiplex PCR, lists solely in-frame clones and lacks some. The top ten clones hold around 1.6% of a sample with almost 250,000 clones, approximately 86% of them seen once. Sequencing used peripheral blood. The receptor source for this set is a woman aged 55 to 70 who had recovered from COVID-19.

V is TRBV5-1 and J is TRBJ2-6; D not resolved. Trimming left V 0 bases short and J 0 bases short, with 7 bases between. This CDR3 contains 16 residues. Germline-derived CDR1 and CDR2 are SGHRS and YFSETQ. CDR3 residues: CASSLGSVSGANVLTF. The CDR3 DNA reads as TGCGCCAGCAGCTTGGGATCAGTCTCTGGGGCCAACGTCCTGACTTTC.

The V gene is TRBV3-1 (or the pseudogene TRBV3-2), the J gene TRBJ2-1, with 7 bases that match TRBD2. Germline CDR1 reads LGHDT; CDR2 reads YNNKEL (reference sequence). The J segment lost 10 bases and the V segment lost 3 bases, leaving 3 bases of the junction unmatched. The CDR3 is 12 amino acids. CDR3 bases: TGTGCCAGCAGCCATCTTAGCGGGGAGCAGTTCTTC. Its translation: CASSHLSGEQFF.

CDR3 nucleotide sequence: TGCGCCAGCAGCTCCGACAGTATGAACACTGAAGCTTTCTTT. Encoded protein: CASSSDSMNTEAFF. The V gene is TRBV5-1, the J gene TRBJ1-1; possible D gene TRBD1, 5 bases. The CDR3 contains 14 residues. Germline V gives CDR1 SGHRS, CDR2 YFSETQ. V was cut by 3 bases and J by 0 bases, with 9 bases left in between.

This clone came up once. This chain joins TRBV13 and TRBJ2-7; TRBD1 matches 10 bases. The J segment lost 3 bases and the V segment lost 8 bases, leaving 7 bases of the junction unmatched. Germline V gives CDR1 PRHDT, CDR2 FYEKMQ (reference sequence). The CDR3 loop spans 14 amino acids. The chain's CDR3 is CASSRQGAVYEQYF. DNA for the CDR3: TGTGCCAGCTCCCGACAGGGGGCTGTCTACGAGCAGTACTTC.

This clone appeared a single time. The V and J genes are TRBV10-1 and TRBJ2-7, with TRBD2 as a possible D gene (6 bases). The CDR3 has 13 amino acids. Germline V gene data show CDR1 as WNHNN and CDR2 as SYGVQD (reference sequence). Trimming took 8 bases from V and 0 from J, leaving 11 bases between them. CDR3 region: CASWGSGSYEQYF. The CDR3 bases are TGCGCCAGCTGGGGTAGCGGCTCCTACGAGCAGTACTTC.

The V gene is TRBV7-3, the J gene TRBJ2-2, with D uncertain. CDR3 length equals 15 residues. Germline CDR1 and CDR2: SGHTA and FQGTGA. V shed 5 bases and J shed 0 bases, with 10 bases lying between them. CDR3 loop: CASSQIRANTGELFF. The CDR3 DNA reads TGTGCCAGCAGCCAAATTCGGGCGAACACCGGGGAGCTGTTTTTT.

This clone was picked up a small number of times. V is TRBV28 and J is TRBJ2-5; TRBD2 might be the D (6 bases). The length of the CDR3 is 15 residues. Trimming pared 7 bases from V and 2 bases from J, leaving 17 bases between. Germline V gene lookup returns CDR1 MDHEN and CDR2 SYDVKM. In DNA, the CDR3 is TGTGCCAGCATTTCGGTGGGGGACTTTCAAGAGACCCAGTACTTC. Amino acids: CASISVGDFQETQYF.

This chain links TRBV7-3 with TRBJ2-5; a weak D match, TRBD2 (6 bases). CDR3 length: 15 residues. Deletions cut 0 bases from V and 2 bases from J, with 10 bases between. From germline, CDR1 is SGHTA and CDR2 FQGTGA. CDR3 region: CASSLTGTVQETQYF. In DNA form, the CDR3 reads TGTGCCAGCAGCTTAACGGGGACTGTTCAAGAGACCCAGTACTTC.

V usage is TRBV2 and J usage is TRBJ2-7, with a weak D call TRBD1 (6 bases). The length of the CDR3 is 13 residues. Trimming shortened V by 6 bases and J by 0 bases, and 9 bases separated the two germline ends. Per the germline V gene, CDR1 is SNHLY and CDR2 is FYNNEI. CDR3 DNA: TGTGCCAGCAGGACAGGCCACTCCTACGAGCAGTACTTC. It encodes CASRTGHSYEQYF.

V gene TRBV25-1 combines with J gene TRBJ1-2, with TRBD1 as a possible D gene (5 bases). V was trimmed by 3 bases and J by 0 bases, leaving 8 bases between them. CDR3 length: 14 residues. Germline values: CDR1 MGHDK, CDR2 SYGVNS. For the CDR3, the DNA is TGTGCCAGCAGTGATGTCAGGGCTAACTATGGCTACACCTTC. Protein: CASSDVRANYGYTF.

CDR3 nucleotides: TGCGCCAGCAGCATCGGGACAGGACCCTCTGGAAACACCATATATTTT. Amino acid sequence: CASSIGTGPSGNTIYF. The chain carries TRBV5-1 and TRBJ1-3; 8 bases match TRBD1. Unmatched junction bases numbered 6, after V lost 4 bases and J lost 0 bases. This CDR3 is 16 amino acids long. Germline V gene lookup returns CDR1 SGHRS and CDR2 YFSETQ.

The rearrangement joins TRBV6-5 to TRBJ2-7; 9 nucleotides line up with TRBD1. From germline, CDR1 is MNHEY and CDR2 SVGAGI. The CDR3 loop spans 13 amino acids. V was clipped by 4 bases and J by 6 bases; unmatched bases: 4. CDR3 DNA sequence: TGTGCCAGCAGTTCGGGACAGGGTGGCGAGCAGTACTTC. Translating gives CASSSGQGGEQYF.

The chain links TRBV4-1 to TRBJ2-1; 15 bases map to TRBD2. This CDR3 contains 19 residues. CDR1 and CDR2 (germline): MGHRA, YSYEKL. Losses at the gene ends were 5 bases for V and 4 bases for J; bases not matched to a gene: 12. The CDR3 nucleotides read TGCGCCAGCAGCGGCTCCGGGACTAGCGGGGGGCGATCATACAATGAGCAGTTCTTC. It specifies CASSGSGTSGGRSYNEQFF.

V gene TRBV10-3 combines with J gene TRBJ2-1; D is perhaps TRBD2 (6 bases). Germline V CDR1 and CDR2: ENHRY, SYGVKD. This CDR3 has 14 amino acids. The ends were cut back, 6 bases at V and 0 bases at J, with 9 bases in the middle. The CDR3 region is CAISAGSSYNEQFF. CDR3 bases: TGTGCCATCAGCGCCGGGAGCTCCTACAATGAGCAGTTCTTC.

In DNA, the CDR3 is TGTGCCATCAGTGCAGGGGCGCGGGGCTACACCTTC. The encoded protein is CAISAGARGYTF. This sequence joins TRBV10-3 and TRBJ1-2; perhaps TRBD1 as D (6 bases). Trimming shortened V by 4 bases and J by 8 bases, and 11 bases separated the two germline ends. CDR3 length: 12 amino acids. The germline CDR1 and CDR2 sequences are ENHRY and SYGVKD.

This chain connects TRBV7-2 to TRBJ2-7; 9 nucleotides agree with TRBD2. This CDR3 is built from 15 residues. V dropped 1 base and J dropped 6; count of bases not matched to a gene: 7. Germline CDR1 and CDR2: SGHTA and FQGNSA. For the CDR3, the DNA is TGTGCCAGCAGCTTAGAGGGCGGGGGGGCATTCGAGCAGTACTTC. This sequence encodes CASSLEGGGAFEQYF.

The chain couples TRBV6-2 or TRBV6-3 to TRBJ2-1; 10 nucleotides match TRBD2. CDR1 and CDR2 (germline): MNHEY, SVGEGT. The CDR3 loop spans 15 amino acids. The ends lost 4 bases at V and 4 bases at J; junction bases unmatched: 4. The CDR3 here is CASSSLAGNYNEQFF. In DNA, the CDR3 is TGTGCCAGCAGTTCACTAGCGGGGAATTACAATGAGCAGTTCTTC.

The chain joins TRBV18 to TRBJ1-1; possible D gene TRBD1, 6 bases. The CDR3 length is 16 residues. The V gene's germline CDR1 is KGHSH and CDR2 LQKENI. The V gene lost 0 bases and the J gene lost 1 base, with 12 bases spanning the gap. CDR3 residues: CASSPPSGTQNTEAFF. The CDR3 DNA follows: TGTGCCAGCTCACCACCTTCTGGGACACAGAACACTGAAGCTTTCTTT.

The rearrangement uses TRBV6-6 and TRBJ2-5; D remains unclear. The CDR3 consists of 14 residues. V was trimmed by 6 bases and J by 2 bases, leaving 13 bases between them. Germline CDR1 and CDR2: MNHNY and SVGAGI (reference sequence). The CDR3 is CASSRITPQETQYF. CDR3 nucleotide sequence: TGTGCCAGCAGCCGTATCACACCACAAGAGACCCAGTACTTC.

The gene calls are TRBV15 and TRBJ1-2; D gene unclear. The CDR3 consists of 11 residues. Trimming shortened V by 6 bases and J by 7 bases, and 9 bases separated the two germline ends. Germline CDR1 and CDR2: LNHNV and YYDKDF (reference sequence). The CDR3 reads CATRYRSGYTF. The CDR3 coding sequence is TGTGCCACCAGGTACAGATCTGGCTACACCTTC.

The V gene is TRBV28, the J gene TRBJ2-7, with 7 bases lining up with TRBD1. V lost 8 bases to trimming and J lost 2 bases; unmatched junction nucleotides: 3. Germline values: CDR1 MDHEN, CDR2 SYDVKM. This CDR3 is built from 12 residues. CDR3 sequence: CASGGTAYEQYF. CDR3 bases: TGTGCCAGCGGTGGGACAGCCTACGAGCAGTACTTC.

This chain uses TRBV7-3 with TRBJ1-1; maybe TRBD1 (6 bases). Germline V gives CDR1 SGHTA, CDR2 FQGTGA. Trimming took 5 bases from V and 5 from J, leaving 21 bases between them. This CDR3 has 16 amino acids. CDR3 sequence reads: CASSDPGDIRETEAFF. The CDR3 DNA follows: TGTGCCAGCAGCGACCCAGGGGACATTAGGGAGACTGAAGCTTTCTTT.

The chain has TRBV27 and TRBJ1-1, with D hard to call. V lost 5 bases and J 6 bases, leaving 16 bases between the germline ends. Germline V lookup: CDR1 MNHEY, CDR2 SMNVEV (reference sequence). There are 14 residues in the CDR3. For the CDR3, the DNA is TGTGCCAGCAGTATCGAGAGGGCTAGCCCTGAAGCTTTCTTT. This codes for CASSIERASPEAFF.